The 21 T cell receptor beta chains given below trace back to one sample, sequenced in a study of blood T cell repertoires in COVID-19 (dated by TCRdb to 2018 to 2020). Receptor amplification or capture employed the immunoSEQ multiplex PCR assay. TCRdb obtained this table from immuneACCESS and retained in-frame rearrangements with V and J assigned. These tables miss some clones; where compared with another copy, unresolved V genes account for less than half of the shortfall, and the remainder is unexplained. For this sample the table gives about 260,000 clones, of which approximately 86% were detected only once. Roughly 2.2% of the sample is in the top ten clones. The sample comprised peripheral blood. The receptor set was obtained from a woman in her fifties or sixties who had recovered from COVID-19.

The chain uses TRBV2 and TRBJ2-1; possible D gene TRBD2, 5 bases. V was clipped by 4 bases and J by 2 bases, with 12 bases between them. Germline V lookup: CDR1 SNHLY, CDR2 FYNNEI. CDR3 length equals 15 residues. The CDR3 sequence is CASSGSGLAYNEQFF. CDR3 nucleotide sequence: TGTGCCAGCAGTGGATCCGGACTGGCCTACAATGAGCAGTTCTTC.

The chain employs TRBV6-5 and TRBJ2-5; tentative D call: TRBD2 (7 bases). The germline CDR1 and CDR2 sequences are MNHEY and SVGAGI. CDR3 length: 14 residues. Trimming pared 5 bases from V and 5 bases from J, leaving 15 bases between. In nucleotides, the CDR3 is TGTGCCAGCAGTCCCACGGGGGGCCAGGAGACCCAGTACTTC. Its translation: CASSPTGGQETQYF.

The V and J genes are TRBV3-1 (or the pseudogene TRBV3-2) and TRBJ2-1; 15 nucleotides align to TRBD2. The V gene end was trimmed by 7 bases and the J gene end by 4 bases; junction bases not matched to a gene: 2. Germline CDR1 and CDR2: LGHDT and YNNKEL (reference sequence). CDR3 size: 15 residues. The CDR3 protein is CASTGLAGGYNEQFF. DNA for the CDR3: TGTGCCAGCACCGGACTAGCGGGGGGGTACAATGAGCAGTTCTTC.

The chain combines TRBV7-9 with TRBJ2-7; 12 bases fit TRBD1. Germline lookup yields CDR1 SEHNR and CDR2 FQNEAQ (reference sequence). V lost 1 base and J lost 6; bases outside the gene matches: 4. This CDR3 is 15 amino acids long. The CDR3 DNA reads TGTGCCAGCAGCTTAGACGGGACAGGGGGCGGCGAGCAGTACTTC. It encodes CASSLDGTGGGEQYF.

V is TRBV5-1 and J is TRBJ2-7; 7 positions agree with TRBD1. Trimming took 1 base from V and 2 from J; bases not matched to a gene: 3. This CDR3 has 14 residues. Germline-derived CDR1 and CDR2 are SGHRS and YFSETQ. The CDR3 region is CASSLMQGAYEQYF. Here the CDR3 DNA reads TGCGCCAGCAGCTTGATGCAGGGGGCCTACGAGCAGTACTTC.

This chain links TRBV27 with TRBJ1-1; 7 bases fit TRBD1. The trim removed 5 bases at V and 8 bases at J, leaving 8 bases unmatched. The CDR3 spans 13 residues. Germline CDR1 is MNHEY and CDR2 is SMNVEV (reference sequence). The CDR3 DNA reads TGTGCCAGCAGTACCCGACCGGGACAGGAAGCTTTCTTT. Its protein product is CASSTRPGQEAFF.

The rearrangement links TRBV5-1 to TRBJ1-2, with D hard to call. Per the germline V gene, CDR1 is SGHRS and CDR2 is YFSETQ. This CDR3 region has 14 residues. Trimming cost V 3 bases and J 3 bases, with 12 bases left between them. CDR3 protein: CASSSTGNDYGYTF. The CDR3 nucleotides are TGCGCCAGCAGCTCCACCGGGAACGACTATGGCTACACCTTC.

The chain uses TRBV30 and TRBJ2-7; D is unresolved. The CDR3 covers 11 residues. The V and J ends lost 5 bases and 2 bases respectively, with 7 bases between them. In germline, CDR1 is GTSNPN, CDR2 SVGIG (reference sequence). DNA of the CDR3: TGTGCCTGGGGGCAGGCCTACGAGCAGTACTTC. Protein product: CAWGQAYEQYF.

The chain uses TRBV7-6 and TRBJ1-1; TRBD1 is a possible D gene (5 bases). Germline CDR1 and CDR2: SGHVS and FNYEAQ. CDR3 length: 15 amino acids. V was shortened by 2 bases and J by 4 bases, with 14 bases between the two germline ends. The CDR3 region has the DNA TGTGCCAGCAGCTTATCTAAGGCAGGGCTCACTGAAGCTTTCTTT. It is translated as CASSLSKAGLTEAFF.

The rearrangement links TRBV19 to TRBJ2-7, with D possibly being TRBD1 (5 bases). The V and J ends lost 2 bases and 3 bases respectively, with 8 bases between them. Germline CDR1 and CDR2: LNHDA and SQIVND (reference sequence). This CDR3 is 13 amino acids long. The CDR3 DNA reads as TGTGCCAGTAGTATAAGACAGAACTACGAGCAGTACTTC. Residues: CASSIRQNYEQYF.

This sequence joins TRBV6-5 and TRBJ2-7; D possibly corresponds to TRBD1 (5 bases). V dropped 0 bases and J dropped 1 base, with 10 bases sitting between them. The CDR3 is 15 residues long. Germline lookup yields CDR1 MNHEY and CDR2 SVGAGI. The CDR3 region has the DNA TGTGCCAGCAGTTACTCGATGGCAGGGTCCTACGAGCAGTACTTC. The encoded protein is CASSYSMAGSYEQYF.

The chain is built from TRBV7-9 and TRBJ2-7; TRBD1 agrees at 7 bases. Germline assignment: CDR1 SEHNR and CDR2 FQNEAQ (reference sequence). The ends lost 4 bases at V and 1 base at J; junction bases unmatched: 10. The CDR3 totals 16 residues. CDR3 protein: CASSYHRGRQSYEQYF. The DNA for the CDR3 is TGTGCCAGCAGCTACCACAGGGGACGACAGTCCTACGAGCAGTACTTC.

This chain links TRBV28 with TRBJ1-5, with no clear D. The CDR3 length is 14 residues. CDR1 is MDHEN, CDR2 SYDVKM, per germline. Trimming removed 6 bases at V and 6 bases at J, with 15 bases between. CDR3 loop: CASSHQIEGQPQHF. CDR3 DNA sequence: TGTGCCAGCAGCCATCAGATAGAGGGTCAGCCCCAGCATTTT.

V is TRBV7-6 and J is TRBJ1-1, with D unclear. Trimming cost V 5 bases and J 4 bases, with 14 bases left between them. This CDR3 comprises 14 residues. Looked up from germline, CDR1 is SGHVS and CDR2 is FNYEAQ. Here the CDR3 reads CASSPRGRGTEAFF. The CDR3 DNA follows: TGTGCCAGCAGCCCGAGAGGGCGGGGCACTGAAGCTTTCTTT.

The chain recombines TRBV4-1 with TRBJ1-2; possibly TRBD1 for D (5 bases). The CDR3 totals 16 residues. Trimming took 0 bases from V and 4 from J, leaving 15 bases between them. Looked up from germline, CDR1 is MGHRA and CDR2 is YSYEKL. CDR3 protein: CASSQDSTGTSYGYTF. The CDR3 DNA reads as TGCGCCAGCAGCCAAGATAGTACCGGGACTTCCTATGGCTACACCTTC.

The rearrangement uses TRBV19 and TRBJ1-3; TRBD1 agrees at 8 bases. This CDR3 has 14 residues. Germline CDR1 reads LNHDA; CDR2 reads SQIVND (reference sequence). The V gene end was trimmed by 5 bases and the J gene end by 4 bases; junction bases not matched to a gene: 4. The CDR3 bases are TGTGCCAGTAGTTTCAGGGGGCTCGGAAACACCATATATTTT. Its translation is CASSFRGLGNTIYF.

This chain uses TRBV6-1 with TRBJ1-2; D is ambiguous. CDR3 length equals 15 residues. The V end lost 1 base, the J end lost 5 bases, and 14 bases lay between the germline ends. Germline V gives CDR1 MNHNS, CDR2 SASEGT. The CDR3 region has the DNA TGTGCCAGCAGTGAAGAGGGAGGGCCCGGGTATGGCTACACCTTC. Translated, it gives CASSEEGGPGYGYTF.

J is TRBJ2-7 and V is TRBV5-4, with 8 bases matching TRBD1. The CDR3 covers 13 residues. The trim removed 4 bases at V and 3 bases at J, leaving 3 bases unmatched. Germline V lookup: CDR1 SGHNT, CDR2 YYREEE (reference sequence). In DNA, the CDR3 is TGTGCCAGCAGCCTCGACAGGGGCTACGAGCAGTACTTC. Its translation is CASSLDRGYEQYF. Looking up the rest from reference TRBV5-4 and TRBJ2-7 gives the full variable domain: ETGVTQSPTHLIKTRGQQVTLRCSSQSGHNTVSWYQQALGQGPQFIFQYYREEENGRGNFPPRFSGLQFPNYSSELNVNALELDDSALYLCASSLDRGYEQYFGPGTRLTVT.

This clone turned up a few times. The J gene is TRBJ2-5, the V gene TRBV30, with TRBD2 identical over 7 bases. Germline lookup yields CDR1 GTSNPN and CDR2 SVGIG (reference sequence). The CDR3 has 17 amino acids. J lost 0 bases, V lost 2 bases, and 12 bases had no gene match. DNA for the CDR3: TGTGCCTGGAGTTCGGCTTTTGTCGGGGGGTACCAAGAGACCCAGTACTTC. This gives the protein CAWSSAFVGGYQETQYF.

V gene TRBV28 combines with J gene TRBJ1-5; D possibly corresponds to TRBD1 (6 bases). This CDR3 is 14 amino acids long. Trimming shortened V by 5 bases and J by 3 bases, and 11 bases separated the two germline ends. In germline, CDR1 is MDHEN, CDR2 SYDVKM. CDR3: CASSPGQTNQPQHF. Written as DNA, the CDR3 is TGTGCCAGCAGTCCAGGACAGACCAATCAGCCCCAGCATTTT.

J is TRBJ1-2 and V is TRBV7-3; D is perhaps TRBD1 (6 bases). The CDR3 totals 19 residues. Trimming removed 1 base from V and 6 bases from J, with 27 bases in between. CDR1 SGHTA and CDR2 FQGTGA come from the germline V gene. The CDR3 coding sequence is TGTGCCAGCAGCTTAAGCGGGGGGCGACAGGCTCGACTTCCTCATGGCTACACCTTC. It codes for CASSLSGGRQARLPHGYTF.